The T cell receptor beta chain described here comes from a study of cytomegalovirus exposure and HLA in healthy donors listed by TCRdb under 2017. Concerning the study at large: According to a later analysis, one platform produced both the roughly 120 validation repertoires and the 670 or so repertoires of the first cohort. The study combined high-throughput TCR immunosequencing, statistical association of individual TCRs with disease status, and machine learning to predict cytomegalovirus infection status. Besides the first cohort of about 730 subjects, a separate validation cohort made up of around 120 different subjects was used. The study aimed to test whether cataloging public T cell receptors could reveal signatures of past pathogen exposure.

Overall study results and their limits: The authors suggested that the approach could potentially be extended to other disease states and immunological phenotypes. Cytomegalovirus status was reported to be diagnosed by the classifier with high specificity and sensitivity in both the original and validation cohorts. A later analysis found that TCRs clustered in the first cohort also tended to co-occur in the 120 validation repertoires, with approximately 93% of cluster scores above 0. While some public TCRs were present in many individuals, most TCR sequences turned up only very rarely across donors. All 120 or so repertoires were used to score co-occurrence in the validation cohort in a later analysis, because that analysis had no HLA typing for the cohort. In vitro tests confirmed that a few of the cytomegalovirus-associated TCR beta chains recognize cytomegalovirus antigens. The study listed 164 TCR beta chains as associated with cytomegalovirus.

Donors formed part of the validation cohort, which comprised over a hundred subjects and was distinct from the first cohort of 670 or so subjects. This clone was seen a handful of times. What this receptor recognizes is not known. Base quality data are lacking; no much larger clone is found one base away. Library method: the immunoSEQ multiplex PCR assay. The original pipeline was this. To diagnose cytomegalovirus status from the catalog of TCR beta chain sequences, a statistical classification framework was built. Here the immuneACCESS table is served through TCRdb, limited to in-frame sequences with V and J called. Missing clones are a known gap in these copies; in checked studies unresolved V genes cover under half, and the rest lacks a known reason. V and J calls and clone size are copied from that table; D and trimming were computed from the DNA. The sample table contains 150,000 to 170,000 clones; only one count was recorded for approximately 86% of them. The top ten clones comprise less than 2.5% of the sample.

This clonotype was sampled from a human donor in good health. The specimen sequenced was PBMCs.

The DNA sequence is TGCGCCAGCAGCTTTCAGGGCGTGAACACCGGGGAGCTGTTTTTT. This codes for CASSFQGVNTGELFF. The receptor chain draws on TRBV5-1 and TRBJ2-2; D gene: possibly TRBD1, on 5 matching bases. Trimming removed 2 bases from V and 1 base from J, leaving 9 bases between the germline ends. Sequences SGHRS (CDR1) and YFSETQ (CDR2) are obtained from the germline V gene. Including cysteine and phenylalanine, the CDR3 has 15 amino acids. Of the read, only the CDR3 DNA is kept; its 45 bases are in frame from base 1. With the rest looked up from the reference TRBV5-1 and TRBJ2-2 genes rather than sequenced, the full variable domain is KAGVTQTPRYLIKTRGQQVTLSCSPISGHRSVSWYQQTPGQGLQFLFEYFSETQRNKGNFPGRFSGRQFSNSRSEMNVSTLELGDSALYLCASSFQGVNTGELFFGEGSRLTVL.